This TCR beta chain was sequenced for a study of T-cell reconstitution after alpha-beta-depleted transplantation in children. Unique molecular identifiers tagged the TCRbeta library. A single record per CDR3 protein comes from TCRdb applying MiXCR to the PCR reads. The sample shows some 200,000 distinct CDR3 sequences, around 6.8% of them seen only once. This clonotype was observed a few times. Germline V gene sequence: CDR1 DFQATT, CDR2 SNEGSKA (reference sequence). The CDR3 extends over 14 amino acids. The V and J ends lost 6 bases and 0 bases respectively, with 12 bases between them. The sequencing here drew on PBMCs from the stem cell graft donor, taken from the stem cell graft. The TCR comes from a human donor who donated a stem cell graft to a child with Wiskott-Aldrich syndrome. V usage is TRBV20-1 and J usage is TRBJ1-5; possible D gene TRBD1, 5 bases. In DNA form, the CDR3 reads TGCAGTGCCCTCGGGACTTATAGCAATCAGCCCCAGCATTTT. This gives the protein CSALGTYSNQPQHF.